A selection of T cell receptor beta chains follows, all from one sample in a study of blood T cell repertoires in COVID-19. Sequenced by immunoSEQ multiplex PCR; TCRdb stores in-frame clones only, minus some. The table records some 300,000 clones, 75% to 90% of them present only once. The sequenced sample was peripheral blood. The receptors derive from a woman aged 70 to 79 with COVID-19, enrolled during active disease. The CDR3 runs from the conserved cysteine through the conserved F or W. Fields, in order: D gene, V gene, J gene, clone size, CDR3 DNA, CDR3 protein. A D gene is named only where the DNA matches it firmly. Where a row states a size, it is once, few, many or the class of an expanded clone; other rows omit it.

.	TRBV2	TRBJ1-3	.	TGTGCCAGCAGACGAGGGGGAGGGAGAAACACCATATATTTT	CASRRGGGRNTIYF
.	TRBV24-1	TRBJ2-3	once	TGTGCCACCAGTGATCCCGTACTCGGGACAGATACGCAGTATTTT	CATSDPVLGTDTQYF
TRBD2	TRBV5-1	TRBJ2-5	few	TGCGCCAGCAGCCCCACCCCTAGCGGGGGGCTTCAAGAGACCCAGTACTTC	CASSPTPSGGLQETQYF
.	TRBV5-4	TRBJ1-1	.	TGTGCCAGCAGCTGGGGGAGGGCTACTGAAGCTTTCTTT	CASSWGRATEAFF
.	TRBV5-6	TRBJ2-1	.	TGTGCCAGCAGCATTGTTCCGCGCGGCGCGTACAATGAGCAGTTCTTC	CASSIVPRGAYNEQFF
.	TRBV24-1	TRBJ2-3	.	TGTGCCACCAGTGCCTCGGGGTTCACAGATACGCAGTATTTT	CATSASGFTDTQYF
TRBD1	TRBV5-1	TRBJ2-7	.	TGCGCCAGCAGCTTGCGGACCGGGACAGGGGAAGGGTACGAGCAGTACTTC	CASSLRTGTGEGYEQYF
TRBD1	TRBV5-1	TRBJ2-7	.	TGCGCCAGCAGCTGGGGGACAGGGTTAGGCGAGCAGTACTTC	CASSWGTGLGEQYF
TRBD1	TRBV24-1	TRBJ1-1	few	TGTGCCACCAGTTCTGACAGGGACACTGAAGCTTTCTTT	CATSSDRDTEAFF
.	TRBV7-9	TRBJ1-1	once	TGTGCCAGCAGCTTAGGCCCGGGGAAGGTGAGTGAAGCTTTCTTT	CASSLGPGKVSEAFF
.	TRBV5-1	TRBJ1-1	.	TGCGCCAGCAGCTTGGAGGGGTTCACTGAAGCTTTCTTT	CASSLEGFTEAFF
.	TRBV19	TRBJ1-4	.	TGTGCCAGTGGAGTAAGCGGGATCCAAAATGAAAAACTGTTTTTT	CASGVSGIQNEKLFF
.	TRBV7-9	TRBJ1-5	.	TGTGCCAGCAGCTTAGGAGACACTAGCAATCAGCCCCAGCATTTT	CASSLGDTSNQPQHF
.	TRBV5-1	TRBJ1-6	.	TGCGCCAGCAGCAGGGGCGAATCTGGTTCACCCCTCCACTTT	CASSRGESGSPLHF
TRBD2	TRBV19	TRBJ2-1	.	TGTGCCAGTAGTACGGCGGGGGGGCCCTACAATGAGCAGTTCTTC	CASSTAGGPYNEQFF
.	TRBV5-1	TRBJ1-1	.	TGCGCCAGCAGCTTGGAAATCGGGGTGGGCACTGAAGCTTTCTTT	CASSLEIGVGTEAFF
TRBD2	TRBV3-1/TRBV3-2	TRBJ2-1	once	TGTGCCAGCAGCCAAGGGGGCGGGGGTCCTGTTAGCAATGAGCAGTTCTTC	CASSQGGGGPVSNEQFF
.	TRBV3-1/TRBV3-2	TRBJ2-7	.	TGTGCCAGCAGCCAAGTTCCAGGGGCCGAGCAGTACTTC	CASSQVPGAEQYF
.	TRBV24-1	TRBJ1-1	.	TGTGCCACCCGAGACAGGTTCATGAACACTGAAGCTTTCTTT	CATRDRFMNTEAFF
.	TRBV2	TRBJ2-7	.	TGTGCCAGCAGCGAGGGTCGGGAGAGCTCCTACGAGCAGTACTTC	CASSEGRESSYEQYF
TRBD1	TRBV5-1	TRBJ2-7	.	TGCGCCAGCAGCGTGGGACAGGGGGGGTACGAGCAGTACTTC	CASSVGQGGYEQYF
.	TRBV21-1	TRBJ1-1	few	TGTGCCAGCAGCAATTACAGGGGGCAGAACACTGAAGCTTTCTTT	CASSNYRGQNTEAFF
TRBD2	TRBV14	TRBJ2-2	.	TGTGCCAGCAGCCAACTAGCGGGGGCCTACACCGGGGAGCTGTTTTTT	CASSQLAGAYTGELFF